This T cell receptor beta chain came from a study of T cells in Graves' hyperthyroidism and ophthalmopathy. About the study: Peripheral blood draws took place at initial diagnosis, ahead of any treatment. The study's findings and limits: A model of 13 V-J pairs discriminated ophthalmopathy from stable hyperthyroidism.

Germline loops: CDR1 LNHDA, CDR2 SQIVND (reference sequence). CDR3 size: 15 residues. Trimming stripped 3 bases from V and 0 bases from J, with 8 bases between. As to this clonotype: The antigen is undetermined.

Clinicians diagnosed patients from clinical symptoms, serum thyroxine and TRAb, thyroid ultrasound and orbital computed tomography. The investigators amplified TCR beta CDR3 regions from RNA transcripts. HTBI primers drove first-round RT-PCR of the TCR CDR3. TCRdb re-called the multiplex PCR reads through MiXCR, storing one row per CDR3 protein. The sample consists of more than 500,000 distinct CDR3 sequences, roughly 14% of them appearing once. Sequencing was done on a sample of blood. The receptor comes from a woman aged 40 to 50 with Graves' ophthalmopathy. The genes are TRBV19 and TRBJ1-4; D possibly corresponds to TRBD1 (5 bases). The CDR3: CASSMRGATNEKLFF. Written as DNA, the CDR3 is TGTGCCAGTAGTATGAGAGGGGCAACTAATGAAAAACTGTTTTTT.